These 13 T cell receptor beta chains share one sample of origin, sequenced in a study of T cells in Graves' hyperthyroidism and ophthalmopathy. The TCR beta CDR3 regions underwent amplification using RNA transcripts as the source. The HTBI primer set served for first-round RT-PCR of the TCR CDR3. TCRdb ran MiXCR on the multiplex PCR reads and lists one entry per CDR3 protein. Of approximately 330,000 distinct CDR3 sequences listed, around 23% are singletons. Sequenced input: blood. Receptor source: a woman aged 45-65 years with Graves' hyperthyroidism.

In its sample, this clonotype was seen many times. The gene calls are TRBV12-3 or TRBV12-4 and TRBJ2-3; D is undetermined. The CDR3 contains 11 residues. Trimming left V 6 bases short and J 9 bases short, with 10 bases between. The CDR3 region is CASSPKLTQYF. Here the CDR3 DNA reads TGTGCCAGCAGCCCGAAACTAACGCAGTATTTT.

The genes are TRBV27 and TRBJ1-1; 10 positions agree with TRBD1. The J segment lost 4 bases and the V segment lost 5 bases, leaving 13 bases of the junction unmatched. This CDR3 contains 17 residues. Germline loops: CDR1 MNHEY, CDR2 SMNVEV (reference sequence). DNA of the CDR3: TGTGCCAGCAGTATCCTGGGGGACAGGGGATCGTTCACTGAAGCTTTCTTT. This translates into CASSILGDRGSFTEAFF.

This chain joins TRBV19 and TRBJ2-6, with 9 bases aligning to TRBD1. This CDR3 comprises 16 residues. The junction had 4 bases not matched to a gene; V was cut back by 5 bases and J by 2 bases. The germline gives CDR1 LNHDA, CDR2 SQIVND (reference sequence). The CDR3 coding sequence is TGTGCCAGTAGTCAGGGACAGGGTCCTGGGGCCAACGTCCTGACTTTC. This encodes CASSQGQGPGANVLTF.

This clonotype appeared a few times. A much larger clonotype is one base distant, so this may be a read error. This rearrangement joins TRBV7-9 to TRBJ1-3; D unclear. Germline assignment: CDR1 SEHNR and CDR2 FQNEAQ (reference sequence). V lost 5 bases and J lost 0, with 8 bases in between. CDR3 length equals 14 residues. The CDR3 DNA reads as TGTGCCAGCAGCCGGGAAGGCTCTGGAAACACCATATATTTT. Translating it yields CASSREGSGNTIYF.

This clonotype was counted many times. The J gene is TRBJ2-5, the V gene TRBV20-1, with D possibly matching TRBD2 (6 bases). Germline CDR1 reads DFQATT; CDR2 reads SNEGSKA (reference sequence). The CDR3 runs to 14 residues. The V end lost 2 bases, the J end lost 1 base, and 11 bases lay between the germline ends. The CDR3 nucleotides are TGCAGTGCTAGATATAGCGGAGGCCAAGAGACCCAGTACTTC. Encoded protein: CSARYSGGQETQYF.

The gene calls are TRBV6-1 and TRBJ1-4, with no clear D. Deletions cut 5 bases from V and 7 bases from J, with 8 bases between. This CDR3 comprises 12 residues. Germline assignment: CDR1 MNHNS and CDR2 SASEGT. CDR3 sequence reads: CASSPAGEKLFF. DNA of the CDR3: TGTGCCAGCAGTCCGGCGGGTGAAAAACTGTTTTTT.

This clonotype was found many times. The chain is built from TRBV2 and TRBJ1-1, with D possibly matching TRBD1 (5 bases). Between the trimmed V and J ends, which lost 4 bases and 0 bases, there was a span of 9 bases. CDR1 and CDR2 from the germline V gene are SNHLY and FYNNEI. The CDR3 runs 14 residues. The CDR3 protein is CASSVDRLNTEAFF. The CDR3 DNA is TGTGCCAGCAGTGTCGACAGATTGAACACTGAAGCTTTCTTT.

In its sample, this clonotype was seen a few times. The chain uses TRBV5-1 and TRBJ2-7, with D possibly matching TRBD2 (6 bases). The V gene's germline CDR1 is SGHRS and CDR2 YFSETQ. The CDR3 loop spans 19 amino acids. V shed 4 bases and J shed 3 bases, with 29 bases lying between them. CDR3 in DNA: TGCGCCAGCAGCGGGACTTGGGCTTTGTGGGATTGGGGCCTCTACGAGCAGTACTTC. Translating gives CASSGTWALWDWGLYEQYF.

This clonotype was counted between two and nine times. J is TRBJ2-6 and V is TRBV20-1, with unresolved D. The CDR3 sequence is 14 residues long. Trimming removed 4 bases from V and 0 bases from J, with 7 bases in between. CDR1 is DFQATT, CDR2 SNEGSKA, per germline (reference sequence). The CDR3, as DNA: TGCAGTGCTAACCACGTCTCTGGGGCCAACGTCCTGACTTTC. Translated, it gives CSANHVSGANVLTF.

This clonotype was detected only a few times. The V gene is TRBV20-1, the J gene TRBJ2-2; the match to TRBD2 covers 9 bases. The V and J ends lost 7 bases and 4 bases, in that order; junction bases with no gene match: 16. This CDR3 contains 17 residues. In germline, CDR1 is DFQATT, CDR2 SNEGSKA (reference sequence). As DNA, the CDR3 is TGCAGTGTGAGGCGCGGTAGCGGGAGACCCGGCACCGGGGAGCTGTTTTTT. It is translated as CSVRRGSGRPGTGELFF.

The table lists this clonotype with a few counts. This rearrangement joins TRBV5-1 to TRBJ1-2; perhaps TRBD1 as D (5 bases). Germline CDR1 is SGHRS and CDR2 is YFSETQ. Trimming took off 0 bases at V and 7 bases at J, with 10 bases between the two ends. The CDR3 spans 13 residues. The CDR3 reads CASSLGGGGGYTF. The CDR3 nucleotides are TGCGCCAGCAGCTTGGGAGGCGGGGGTGGCTACACCTTC.

This clonotype has ten or more counts. J is TRBJ1-1 and V is TRBV2, with 9 bases matching TRBD1. The germline gives CDR1 SNHLY, CDR2 FYNNEI. The CDR3 totals 13 residues. Trimming took 6 bases from V and 3 from J; bases not matched to a gene: 2. The CDR3 loop reads CASRNRGHTEAFF. The CDR3 DNA reads as TGTGCCAGCAGGAACAGGGGGCACACTGAAGCTTTCTTT.

V and J are TRBV5-1 and TRBJ2-1; D unresolved. The germline V gene encodes CDR1 SGHRS and CDR2 YFSETQ. This CDR3 comprises 16 residues. V shed 0 bases and J shed 4 bases, with 14 bases lying between them. The CDR3 spells CASSLAWSPLYNEQFF. CDR3 coding DNA: TGCGCCAGCAGCTTGGCTTGGAGCCCACTTTACAATGAGCAGTTCTTC.